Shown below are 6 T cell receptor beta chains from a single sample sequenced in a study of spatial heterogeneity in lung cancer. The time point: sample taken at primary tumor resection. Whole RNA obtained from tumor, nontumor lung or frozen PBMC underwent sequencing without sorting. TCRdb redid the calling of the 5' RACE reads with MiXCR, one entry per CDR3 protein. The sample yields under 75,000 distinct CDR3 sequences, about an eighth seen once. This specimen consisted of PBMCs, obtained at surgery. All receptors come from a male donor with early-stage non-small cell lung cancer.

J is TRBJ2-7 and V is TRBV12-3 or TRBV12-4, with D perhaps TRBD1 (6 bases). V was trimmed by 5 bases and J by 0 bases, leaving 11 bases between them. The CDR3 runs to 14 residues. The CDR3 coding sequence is TGTGCCAGCAGTCCTGAGGGGGTCTCCTACGAGCAGTACTTC. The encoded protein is CASSPEGVSYEQYF.

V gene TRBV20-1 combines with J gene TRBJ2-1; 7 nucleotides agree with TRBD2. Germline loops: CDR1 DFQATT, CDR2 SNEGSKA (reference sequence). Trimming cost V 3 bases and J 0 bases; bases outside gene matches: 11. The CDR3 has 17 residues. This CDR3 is CSASQMASGVSYNEQFF. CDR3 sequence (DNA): TGCAGTGCTAGTCAAATGGCTAGCGGTGTCTCCTACAATGAGCAGTTCTTC.

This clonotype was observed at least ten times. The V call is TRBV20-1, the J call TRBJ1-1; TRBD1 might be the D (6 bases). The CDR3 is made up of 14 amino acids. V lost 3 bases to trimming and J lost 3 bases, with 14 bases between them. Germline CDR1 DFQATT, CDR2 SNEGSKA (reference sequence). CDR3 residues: CSASRAGADTEAFF. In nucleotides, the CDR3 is TGCAGTGCTAGTCGAGCAGGGGCGGACACTGAAGCTTTCTTT.

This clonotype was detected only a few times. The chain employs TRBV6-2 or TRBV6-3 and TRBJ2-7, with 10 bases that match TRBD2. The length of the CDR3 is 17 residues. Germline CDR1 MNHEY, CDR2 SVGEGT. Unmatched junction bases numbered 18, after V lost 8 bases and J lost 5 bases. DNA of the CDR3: TGTGCCAGCTCGCGGGGGCTAGCGGGAGTCCCAACCAACGAGCAGTACTTC. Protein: CASSRGLAGVPTNEQYF.

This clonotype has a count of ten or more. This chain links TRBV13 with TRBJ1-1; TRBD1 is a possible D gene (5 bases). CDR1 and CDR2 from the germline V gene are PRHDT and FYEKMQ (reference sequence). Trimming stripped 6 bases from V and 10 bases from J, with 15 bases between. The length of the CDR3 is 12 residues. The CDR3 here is CASSGQSTLAFF. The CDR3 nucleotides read TGTGCCAGCAGTGGACAATCCACCCTAGCTTTCTTT.

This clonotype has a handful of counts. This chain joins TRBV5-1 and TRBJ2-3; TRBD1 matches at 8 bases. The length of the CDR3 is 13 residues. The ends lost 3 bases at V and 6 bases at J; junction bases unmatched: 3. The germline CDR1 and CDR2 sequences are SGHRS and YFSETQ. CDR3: CASSYGQGDTQYF. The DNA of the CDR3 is TGCGCCAGCAGCTATGGACAGGGTGATACGCAGTATTTT.